Listed below are T cell receptor beta chains from one sample, sequenced in a study of beta chain features in type 1 diabetes. Measured with immunoSEQ multiplex PCR; TCRdb has only the in-frame clones, and not every one. The sample shows a few hundred thousand clones, about 14% of them seen only once. Sequencing was done on a sample of central memory CD4+ T cells from blood. These receptors all come from a man aged 30-40 years in good health. CDR3s include the opening cysteine and the closing phenylalanine or tryptophan. The order of the fields is clone size, V gene, J gene, D gene, CDR3 protein, CDR3 DNA. The D gene is left open where the match is weak. Expanded clones are given a class, and other clones once, few, many or no size at all.

clone_size: many; v_call: TRBV5-6; j_call: TRBJ2-3; d_call: TRBD2; cdr3_aa: CASSFGGGGTDTQYF; cdr3_nt: TGTGCCAGCAGCTTCGGCGGGGGGGGCACAGATACGCAGTATTTT
clone_size: once; v_call: TRBV7-2; j_call: TRBJ2-7; d_call: -; cdr3_aa: CASSRPAGFEQYF; cdr3_nt: TGTGCCAGCAGCCGACCGGCGGGCTTTGAGCAGTACTTC
clone_size: -; v_call: TRBV10-3; j_call: TRBJ1-2; d_call: TRBD1; cdr3_aa: CAGQGAQNYGYTF; cdr3_nt: TGTGCCGGACAGGGGGCCCAAAACTATGGCTACACCTTC
clone_size: few; v_call: TRBV2; j_call: TRBJ2-2; d_call: -; cdr3_aa: CASSETGPMNTGELFF; cdr3_nt: TGTGCCAGCAGTGAAACAGGGCCCATGAACACCGGGGAGCTGTTTTTT
clone_size: -; v_call: TRBV7-2; j_call: TRBJ1-4; d_call: -; cdr3_aa: CASSPRDGVNEKLFF; cdr3_nt: TGTGCCAGCAGCCCGCGCGACGGGGTTAATGAAAAACTGTTTTTT
clone_size: few; v_call: TRBV5-1; j_call: TRBJ1-3; d_call: -; cdr3_aa: CASSRGASGNTIYF; cdr3_nt: TGCGCCAGCAGCCGGGGGGCGTCCGGAAACACCATATATTTT
clone_size: many; v_call: TRBV13; j_call: TRBJ2-1; d_call: -; cdr3_aa: CASSLGPRRSPQSQFF; cdr3_nt: TGTGCCAGCAGCTTAGGCCCCAGGAGGTCCCCTCAATCGCAGTTCTTC
clone_size: few; v_call: TRBV7-2; j_call: TRBJ1-2; d_call: TRBD1; cdr3_aa: CASTQARDRGGYTF; cdr3_nt: TGTGCCAGCACCCAAGCCAGGGACAGGGGTGGCTACACCTTC
clone_size: -; v_call: TRBV5-4; j_call: TRBJ1-2; d_call: TRBD1; cdr3_aa: CASAPGTGQGGYTF; cdr3_nt: TGTGCCAGCGCCCCCGGGACAGGGCAGGGTGGCTACACCTTC
clone_size: -; v_call: TRBV27; j_call: TRBJ1-1; d_call: -; cdr3_aa: CASSLRTDMNTEAFF; cdr3_nt: TGTGCCAGCAGTTTAAGGACAGATATGAACACTGAAGCTTTCTTT
clone_size: -; v_call: TRBV15; j_call: TRBJ2-7; d_call: TRBD1; cdr3_aa: CATSRMTGAEEQYF; cdr3_nt: TGTGCCACCAGCAGAATGACAGGGGCAGAGGAGCAGTACTTC
clone_size: once; v_call: TRBV7-2; j_call: TRBJ2-2; d_call: TRBD2; cdr3_aa: CASSWLTSGPGELFF; cdr3_nt: TGTGCCAGCAGCTGGCTGACTAGCGGGCCCGGGGAGCTGTTTTTT
clone_size: -; v_call: TRBV28; j_call: TRBJ2-2; d_call: TRBD2; cdr3_aa: CASRAGGQGTGELFF; cdr3_nt: TGTGCCAGCAGGGCGGGAGGCCAAGGCACCGGGGAGCTGTTTTTT
clone_size: few; v_call: TRBV4-3; j_call: TRBJ1-5; d_call: -; cdr3_aa: CASSQDLKGASNQPQHF; cdr3_nt: TGCGCCAGCAGCCAAGATTTGAAGGGAGCCAGCAATCAGCCCCAGCATTTT
clone_size: -; v_call: TRBV10-3; j_call: TRBJ2-5; d_call: -; cdr3_aa: CAISAGLETQYF; cdr3_nt: TGTGCCATCTCCGCAGGGTTGGAGACCCAGTACTTC
clone_size: few; v_call: TRBV7-2; j_call: TRBJ2-5; d_call: -; cdr3_aa: CASTGGPGKETQYF; cdr3_nt: TGTGCCAGCACCGGGGGCCCGGGGAAAGAGACCCAGTACTTC
clone_size: once; v_call: TRBV9; j_call: TRBJ1-1; d_call: -; cdr3_aa: CASSPFRTEAFF; cdr3_nt: TGTGCCAGCAGCCCTTTCAGGACTGAAGCTTTCTTT
clone_size: -; v_call: TRBV6-5; j_call: TRBJ2-5; d_call: -; cdr3_aa: CAISEFAETQYF; cdr3_nt: TGTGCCATCAGTGAGTTCGCAGAGACCCAGTACTTC
clone_size: -; v_call: TRBV4-2; j_call: TRBJ2-3; d_call: TRBD2; cdr3_aa: CASSSRGGTDTQYF; cdr3_nt: TGTGCCAGCAGCTCACGGGGGGGCACAGATACGCAGTATTTT
clone_size: -; v_call: TRBV6-1; j_call: TRBJ1-3; d_call: -; cdr3_aa: CASSEAGASSGNTIYF; cdr3_nt: TGTGCCAGCAGTGAAGCGGGGGCAAGCTCTGGAAACACCATATATTTT
clone_size: many; v_call: TRBV5-4; j_call: TRBJ2-1; d_call: -; cdr3_aa: CASSLAPAWDNEQFF; cdr3_nt: TGTGCCAGCAGCTTGGCCCCTGCGTGGGACAATGAGCAGTTCTTC
clone_size: -; v_call: TRBV11-3; j_call: TRBJ2-5; d_call: -; cdr3_aa: CASSLGTDSRQETQYF; cdr3_nt: TGTGCCAGCAGCTTAGGCACAGACAGCAGACAAGAGACCCAGTACTTC
clone_size: -; v_call: TRBV6-5; j_call: TRBJ1-2; d_call: -; cdr3_aa: CASGRGPTYGYTF; cdr3_nt: TGTGCCAGCGGGCGTGGACCCACCTATGGCTACACCTTC